The 24 T cell receptor beta chains given below trace back to one sample, sequenced in a study of Tregs in tolerant kidney transplant recipients. Here immunoSEQ multiplex PCR was the method, and the copy in TCRdb shows in-frame clones only, minus some. This specimen shows roughly 32,000 clones; the ten leading clones hold over 13%. The material sequenced was CD8+ T cells from blood, taken before the transplant. The receptors shown here come from a human donor who received a combined kidney and bone marrow transplant.

A word on this clone: Read coverage stops 3 residues before the CDR3 terminus; the germline J gene supplies the remainder. The chain has TRBV7-9 and TRBJ2-2; perhaps TRBD1 as D (5 bases). V lost 10 bases and J 1 base, leaving 10 bases between the germline ends. Per germline, CDR1 SEHNR and CDR2 FQNEAQ (reference sequence). The CDR3 runs 13 residues. The CDR3 bases that were read are TGTGCCATGGACACGCTGAACACCGGGGAG. This codes for CAMDTLNTGE. The whole CDR3 sequence reads CAMDTLNTGELFF.

Concerning this clone: With the read ending 3 residues before the CDR3 end, the germline J gene is used to fill in that end. The chain joins TRBV30 to TRBJ2-3, with D unclear. Between the trimmed V and J ends, which lost 1 base and 2 bases, there was a span of 7 bases. CDR3 size: 13 residues. CDR1 and CDR2 (germline): GTSNPN, SVGIG (reference sequence). The CDR3 loop reads CAWSGGTTDTQYF. The part of the CDR3 DNA that was read is TGTGCCTGGAGTGGTGGCACCACAGATACG.

The CDR3 spells CASSPRNRADTQYF. The CDR3 DNA, read in part, is TGCGCCAGCAGTCCACGTAACAGGGCAGATACG. The rearrangement joins TRBV10-1 to TRBJ2-3, with TRBD1 as a possible D gene (6 bases). The read finishes 3 residues shy of the CDR3 end, and the germline J gene is used to complete it. Trimming stripped 5 bases from V and 4 bases from J, with 13 bases between. Germline-derived CDR1 and CDR2 are WNHNN and SYGVQD (reference sequence). This CDR3 is 14 amino acids long.

To note about this clone: Sequencing ends 3 residues short of the CDR3 end; the germline J gene provides the rest. The chain recombines TRBV12-5 with TRBJ1-1; 8 nucleotides agree with TRBD1. The CDR3 consists of 14 residues. V lost 5 bases and J lost 1; bases outside the gene matches: 3. The germline V gene has CDR1 LGHNT and CDR2 FRNRAP. The CDR3 sequence is CASGLGTGNTEAFF. The part of the CDR3 DNA that was read is TGTGCTAGTGGTCTCGGGACAGGGAACACTGAA.

A note on this clone: One end of the junction is discordant with germline, which a read error may explain. The CDR3 goes on 3 residues after the read ends, and that part is filled in from the germline J gene. The gene calls are TRBV4-1 and TRBJ1-1; D not certain. Germline V gene sequence: CDR1 MGHRA, CDR2 YSYEKL. The CDR3 length is 14 residues. The CDR3 protein is CTSSPHKTQEVAFF. The covered CDR3 bases are TGCACCAGCAGCCCCCACAAGACCCAGGAGGTA.

Details on this clone: The observed sequence ends 3 residues before the CDR3 terminus, with the missing tail filled in from the germline J gene. The chain carries TRBV18 and TRBJ2-1, with 9 bases aligning to TRBD2. This CDR3 has 15 amino acids. Germline assignment: CDR1 KGHSH and CDR2 LQKENI. V lost 6 bases to trimming and J lost 3 bases; unmatched junction nucleotides: 6. The CDR3 region is CASSPLAGRYNEQFF. The covered CDR3 bases are TGTGCCAGCTCGCCCCTAGCGGGACGCTACAATGAG.

Turning to this clone: The CDR3 is cut off 3 residues early in the read; its end comes from the germline J gene. This chain joins TRBV19 and TRBJ2-3; D is perhaps TRBD2 (6 bases). This CDR3 contains 19 residues. Trimming stripped 0 bases from V and 1 base from J, with 20 bases between. Per germline, CDR1 LNHDA and CDR2 SQIVND (reference sequence). CDR3 bases read: TGTGCCAGTAGTATAGATACCGGAGCTAGCGTATTCCGCACAGATACG. This encodes CASSIDTGASVFRTDT. The whole CDR3 region reads CASSIDTGASVFRTDTQYF.

Concerning this clone: The CDR3 is cut off 3 residues early in the read; its end comes from the germline J gene. The J gene is TRBJ1-2, the V gene TRBV19, with a tentative D call TRBD1 (5 bases). The germline gives CDR1 LNHDA, CDR2 SQIVND (reference sequence). V was pared by 1 base and J by 2 bases, with 11 bases between. The CDR3 runs 15 residues. CDR3: CASSIVPGRNYGYTF. Partial CDR3 DNA: TGTGCCAGTAGTATAGTCCCAGGGCGGAACTATGGC. Full variable domain (remainder filled in from reference TRBV19 and TRBJ1-2): DGGITQSPKYLFRKEGQNVTLSCEQNLNHDAMYWYRQDPGQGLRLIYYSQIVNDFQKGDIAEGYSVSREKKESFPLTVTSAQKNPTAFYLCASSIVPGRNYGYTFGSGTRLTVV.

A remark on this clone: The missing CDR3 end, 3 residues past where the read stops, is filled in from the germline J gene. This sequence joins TRBV6-2 or TRBV6-3 and TRBJ2-2; 11 nucleotides match TRBD2. CDR1 and CDR2 from the germline V gene are MNHEY and SVGEGT. The CDR3 is 14 amino acids. V shed 10 bases, J shed 4 bases, and the junction held 5 bases outside the gene matches. The DNA read from the CDR3 is TGTGCCACCGCACTAGCGGGGGCCACCGGGGAG. It specifies CATALAGATGE. The CDR3 in full is CATALAGATGELFF.

Concerning this clone: The read comes to an end 3 residues before the CDR3 does, leaving the germline J gene to fill in the end. The chain carries TRBV7-6 and TRBJ2-7; D is undetermined. The CDR3 is 13 amino acids. V gave up 5 bases and J gave up 3 bases, with 11 bases separating them. Germline-derived CDR1 and CDR2 are SGHVS and FNYEAQ. This CDR3 reads CASSPGRYYEQYF. Incomplete CDR3 DNA: TGTGCCAGCAGCCCCGGTCGGTACTACGAG. Combining the CDR3 with reference TRBV7-6 and TRBJ2-7 gives the whole variable domain GAGVSQSPRYKVTKRGQDVALRCDPISGHVSLYWYRQALGQGPEFLTYFNYEAQQDKSGLPNDRFSAERPEGSISTLTIQRTEQRDSAMYRCASSPGRYYEQYFGPGTRLTVT.

Regarding this clone: The CDR3 is cut off 3 residues early in the read; its end comes from the germline J gene. The J gene is TRBJ1-1, the V gene TRBV2; TRBD1 might be the D (5 bases). Between the trimmed V and J ends, which lost 2 bases and 4 bases, there was a span of 11 bases. Per germline, CDR1 SNHLY and CDR2 FYNNEI. The CDR3 sequence is 14 residues long. CDR3 DNA, as far as it was read: TGTGCCAGCAGTGAAACCACAGGTGGCACTGAA. As protein: CASSETTGGTE. The full CDR3 protein reads CASSETTGGTEAFF.

With regard to this clone: Read coverage stops 3 residues before the CDR3 terminus; the germline J gene supplies the remainder. The V call is TRBV19, the J call TRBJ1-1; D not certain. Germline V gives CDR1 LNHDA, CDR2 SQIVND (reference sequence). V was trimmed by 5 bases and J by 2 bases, leaving 9 bases between them. This CDR3 is built from 13 residues. CDR3 sequence: CASSLAPNTEAFF. CDR3 bases read: TGTGCCAGTAGTCTAGCCCCTAACACTGAA.

With regard to this clone: The CDR3 end lies 3 residues beyond the end of the read and is filled in from the germline J gene. The V gene is TRBV5-1, the J gene TRBJ2-3, with D possibly TRBD1 on 5 matching bases. This CDR3 region has 16 residues. Trimming pared 7 bases from V and 5 bases from J, leaving 23 bases between. Germline-derived CDR1 and CDR2 are SGHRS and YFSETQ. CDR3 DNA, as far as it was read: TGCGCCAGCGGTAACAGGCCAGAGATGGGAAAAGATACG. This translates into CASGNRPEMGKDT. The full CDR3 protein is CASGNRPEMGKDTQYF.

A note on this clone: The read ends 3 residues before the CDR3 terminus; that terminus is restored from the germline J gene. V gene TRBV5-1 combines with J gene TRBJ1-2; 12 bases are shared with TRBD1. The CDR3 runs 14 residues. The trim removed 7 bases at V and 7 bases at J, leaving 8 bases unmatched. Germline values: CDR1 SGHRS, CDR2 YFSETQ. The DNA read from the CDR3 is TGCGCCAGCGGACCGGGACAGGGGGCGTCTGGC. It specifies CASGPGQGASG. The whole CDR3 is CASGPGQGASGYTF.

Concerning this clone itself: The read halts 3 residues ahead of the CDR3 end, with the missing end drawn from the germline J gene. The rearrangement joins TRBV20-1 to TRBJ1-2, with D maybe TRBD1 (6 bases). Trimming removed 1 base from V and 4 bases from J, with 10 bases in between. Germline CDR1 and CDR2: DFQATT and SNEGSKA (reference sequence). CDR3 length equals 13 residues. The CDR3: CSARGGQLYGYTF. The sequenced CDR3 bases are TGCAGTGCTAGAGGCGGACAGCTCTATGGC.

Notes on this clone: The CDR3 is cut off 3 residues early in the read; its end comes from the germline J gene. This rearrangement joins TRBV20-1 to TRBJ2-1, with 9 bases matching TRBD1. From germline, CDR1 is DFQATT and CDR2 SNEGSKA (reference sequence). V shed 6 bases and J 9 bases; nucleotides not matched to a gene: 9. CDR3 size: 13 residues. CDR3 sequence reads: CSAPGQGRVEQFF. The part of the CDR3 DNA that was read is TGCAGTGCCCCGGGACAGGGAAGGGTTGAG.

CDR3 loop: CASSWGELVGFSSTDTQYF. The CDR3 DNA, read in part, is TGCGCCAGCAGCTGGGGGGAACTAGTCGGATTTTCTAGCACAGATACG. The genes are TRBV5-1 and TRBJ2-3; tentative D call: TRBD2 (6 bases). From the germline J gene comes the end of the CDR3, since the read stops 3 residues before it. Germline V gene lookup returns CDR1 SGHRS and CDR2 YFSETQ. V lost 3 bases and J 0 bases, leaving 23 bases between the germline ends. This CDR3 is 19 amino acids long.

In regard to this clone: The read stops 3 residues short of the end of the CDR3; the missing end is completed from the germline J gene. The chain carries TRBV7-2 and TRBJ2-2, with D possibly TRBD1 on 6 matching bases. Deletions cut 5 bases from V and 4 bases from J, with 14 bases between. The CDR3 covers 15 residues. Germline loops: CDR1 SGHTA, CDR2 FQGNSA. This chain's CDR3 is CASSAGIGGTGELFF. The CDR3 DNA, read in part, is TGTGCCAGCAGCGCCGGGATAGGGGGCACCGGGGAG.

To note about this clone: The sequence runs out 3 residues before the end of the CDR3; the remainder is reconstructed from the germline J gene. The V gene is TRBV4-1, the J gene TRBJ1-1, with D unclear. Per germline, CDR1 MGHRA and CDR2 YSYEKL. V lost 4 bases, J lost 1 base, and 13 bases lay in between. The CDR3 has 15 amino acids. CDR3 sequence reads: CASSLEGSANTEAFF. CDR3 DNA, as far as it was read: TGCGCCAGCAGCCTCGAAGGGTCCGCGAACACTGAA.

Turning to this clone: The read gets to within 3 residues of the CDR3 end, and the germline J gene fills in the rest. V gene TRBV19 combines with J gene TRBJ1-1, with a weak D call TRBD1 (5 bases). V shed 0 bases and J shed 5 bases, with 13 bases lying between them. CDR1 LNHDA and CDR2 SQIVND come from the germline V gene (reference sequence). The CDR3 is 15 amino acids. The CDR3 bases that were read are TGTGCCAGTAGTATAGATGGAGGGGTGGGGACTGAA. It is translated as CASSIDGGVGTE. The full CDR3 protein reads CASSIDGGVGTEAFF.

For this clone: The read comes to an end 3 residues before the CDR3 does, leaving the germline J gene to fill in the end. The gene calls are TRBV19 and TRBJ2-2; 11 bases are a match to TRBD2. With V trimmed by 0 bases and J by 7 bases, 7 bases remained unmatched. CDR3 length equals 17 residues. CDR1 is LNHDA, CDR2 SQIVND, per germline (reference sequence). CDR3 in amino acids: CASSIEASGRMNGELFF. Incomplete CDR3 DNA: TGTGCCAGTAGTATAGAAGCTAGCGGGAGGATGAACGGGGAG.

Comment on this clone: The CDR3 goes on 3 residues after the read ends, and that part is filled in from the germline J gene. The chain employs TRBV2 and TRBJ2-1; D might be TRBD1 (5 bases). V shed 7 bases and J shed 0 bases, with 10 bases lying between them. Germline lookup yields CDR1 SNHLY and CDR2 FYNNEI. This CDR3 contains 14 residues. The part of the CDR3 DNA that was read is TGTGCCAGCACCACAGGAGACTCCTACAATGAG. Translated, it gives CASTTGDSYNE. The full CDR3 is CASTTGDSYNEQFF. Full variable domain (outside the CDR3, taken from reference TRBV2 and TRBJ2-1): EPEVTQTPSHQVTQMGQEVILRCVPISNHLYFYWYRQILGQKVEFLVSFYNNEISEKSEIFDDQFSVERPDGSNFTLKIRSTKLEDSAMYFCASTTGDSYNEQFFGPGTRLTVL.

Concerning this clone: The read ends 3 residues early relative to the CDR3; the germline J gene fills the gap. V usage is TRBV6-2 or TRBV6-3 and J usage is TRBJ2-5; possibly TRBD1 for D (5 bases). Germline CDR1 MNHEY, CDR2 SVGEGT. This CDR3 contains 15 residues. With 5 bases removed from V and 0 bases from J, the gap between germline ends came to 13 bases. CDR3 loop: CASSPWTLYQETQYF. Partial CDR3 DNA: TGTGCCAGCAGTCCCTGGACACTTTACCAAGAGACC.

Note on this clone: The read comes to an end 3 residues before the CDR3 does, leaving the germline J gene to fill in the end. V gene TRBV19 combines with J gene TRBJ2-1, with 7 positions matching TRBD2. The trim removed 5 bases at V and 3 bases at J, leaving 4 bases unmatched. There are 14 residues in the CDR3. Germline V gene lookup returns CDR1 LNHDA and CDR2 SQIVND (reference sequence). CDR3: CASSRGEGYNEQFF. CDR3 DNA, as far as it was read: TGTGCCAGTAGTCGGGGGGAGGGCTACAATGAG.